A single sample is the source of the 30 T cell receptor beta chains below, sequenced in a study of CD8 T cells in ankylosing spondylitis. TCRdb used MiXCR to reprocess the 5' RACE reads, holding one entry per CDR3 protein. Among 240,000 or so distinct CDR3 sequences, approximately 12% were seen once, and the ten largest hold roughly 6.8%. Source material: blood, either unsorted or a sorted T cell fraction (not recorded which). The receptors were gathered from a male donor with ankylosing spondylitis or in good health (not recorded which).

This clonotype was picked up many times. The chain is built from TRBV12-3 or TRBV12-4 and TRBJ1-2; D possibly corresponds to TRBD1 (5 bases). This CDR3 contains 15 residues. V was shortened by 5 bases and J by 3 bases, with 16 bases between the two germline ends. The CDR3: CASSLTRDADYGYTF. CDR3 nucleotides: TGTGCCAGCAGTCTTACCCGGGACGCTGACTATGGCTACACCTTC.

This clonotype showed up many times. This chain connects TRBV5-1 to TRBJ1-2, with 7 bases fitting TRBD1. Germline V CDR1 and CDR2: SGHRS, YFSETQ. This CDR3 has 16 amino acids. Trimming took 4 bases from V and 4 from J; bases not matched to a gene: 13. CDR3 coding DNA: TGCGCCAGCAGCGCAGGGGACAGCACTAAGGGCTATGGCTACACCTTC. It codes for CASSAGDSTKGYGYTF.

This clonotype was detected ten times or more. The rearrangement links TRBV6-5 to TRBJ2-1, with D perhaps TRBD1 or TRBD2 (5 bases each). Germline V gene lookup returns CDR1 MNHEY and CDR2 SVGAGI. Deletions cut 6 bases from V and 7 bases from J, with 10 bases between. The CDR3 covers 12 residues. CDR3 sequence: CASSRDGNEQFF. CDR3 nucleotide sequence: TGTGCCAGCAGCAGGGACGGAAATGAGCAGTTCTTC.

This clonotype was seen ten or more times. For the CDR3, the DNA is TGTGCCAGCACCCCCCGGGGGGCTAATGAAAAACTGTTTTTT. The encoded protein is CASTPRGANEKLFF. This chain connects TRBV5-6 to TRBJ1-4; tentatively, D is TRBD1 (5 bases). The CDR3 is 14 residues long. V shed 6 bases and J shed 3 bases, with 12 bases lying between them. Germline V gives CDR1 SGHDT, CDR2 YYEEEE.

The table lists this clonotype with many counts. The chain employs TRBV4-1 and TRBJ1-1, with unresolved D. The ends were cut back, 6 bases at V and 5 bases at J, with 13 bases in the middle. Looked up from germline, CDR1 is MGHRA and CDR2 is YSYEKL. The CDR3 has 13 residues. The CDR3 sequence is CASRPPGETEAFF. The CDR3 DNA follows: TGCGCCAGCAGGCCGCCCGGGGAAACTGAAGCTTTCTTT.

This clonotype occurred many times. The chain is built from TRBV5-1 and TRBJ1-4, with D uncertain. The CDR3 sequence is 14 residues long. Trimming removed 4 bases from V and 0 bases from J, with 7 bases in between. The germline V gene encodes CDR1 SGHRS and CDR2 YFSETQ. The CDR3 DNA reads as TGCGCCAGCAGCGGCGATCCAACTAATGAAAAACTGTTTTTT. Residues: CASSGDPTNEKLFF.

There are many counts of this clonotype. V and J are TRBV5-1 and TRBJ1-2; a weak D match, TRBD1 (6 bases). The CDR3 spans 13 residues. Germline-derived CDR1 and CDR2 are SGHRS and YFSETQ. Trimming took off 0 bases at V and 7 bases at J, with 10 bases between the two ends. DNA of the CDR3: TGCGCCAGCAGCTTGGCGGGGGCAGGTGGCTACACCTTC. Protein product: CASSLAGAGGYTF.

This clonotype was seen at least ten times. The gene calls are TRBV7-8 and TRBJ2-5; D remains unclear. This CDR3 has 12 residues. The germline V gene has CDR1 SGHVS and CDR2 FQNEAQ. Deletions cut 3 bases from V and 3 bases from J, with 5 bases between. CDR3 DNA: TGTGCCAGCAGCTTGACGGAAGAGACCCAGTACTTC. Translated, it gives CASSLTEETQYF. Combining the CDR3 with reference TRBV7-8 and TRBJ2-5 gives the whole variable domain GAGVSQSPRYKVAKRGQDVALRCDPISGHVSLFWYQQALGQGPEFLTYFQNEAQLDKSGLPSDRFFAERPEGSVSTLKIQRTQQEDSAVYLCASSLTEETQYFGPGTRLLVL.

The chain links TRBV4-1 to TRBJ2-2; no clear D. Germline CDR1 and CDR2: MGHRA and YSYEKL. V was trimmed by 2 bases and J by 4 bases, leaving 11 bases between them. The CDR3 loop spans 15 amino acids. The CDR3 reads CASSQPGTGTGELFF. CDR3 coding DNA: TGCGCCAGCAGCCAACCTGGAACGGGCACCGGGGAGCTGTTTTTT.

The chain recombines TRBV7-9 with TRBJ1-5, with D uncertain. V shed 5 bases and J shed 8 bases, with 10 bases lying between them. This CDR3 spans 12 amino acids. CDR1 and CDR2 from the germline V gene are SEHNR and FQNEAQ (reference sequence). CDR3 sequence reads: CASSNGEEPQHF. For the CDR3, the DNA is TGTGCCAGCAGCAACGGGGAGGAGCCCCAGCATTTT.

Ten or more counts support this clonotype. CDR3 residues: CASSGDRDTDLSSYNSPLHF. The CDR3 DNA sequence: TGCGCCAGCAGCGGGGACCGGGACACGGACCTGAGCTCCTATAATTCACCCCTCCACTTT. This chain joins TRBV5-1 and TRBJ1-6, with D possibly matching TRBD1 (6 bases). Trimming removed 4 bases from V and 0 bases from J, with 23 bases in between. Germline V gene sequence: CDR1 SGHRS, CDR2 YFSETQ. The CDR3 spans 20 residues.

The chain carries TRBV7-9 and TRBJ2-7; 7 nucleotides match TRBD1. The CDR3 spans 14 residues. V shed 6 bases, J shed 4 bases, and the junction held 9 bases outside the gene matches. Germline CDR1 reads SEHNR; CDR2 reads FQNEAQ (reference sequence). CDR3 residues: CASRRTGTKYEQYF. The CDR3 nucleotides are TGTGCCAGCAGGAGGACAGGAACTAAATACGAGCAGTACTTC.

This clonotype has just a few counts. The rearrangement uses TRBV5-1 and TRBJ2-5, with 7 bases that match TRBD1. The CDR3 extends over 14 amino acids. V lost 3 bases, J lost 5 bases, and 7 bases stayed unmatched. Looked up from germline, CDR1 is SGHRS and CDR2 is YFSETQ. The CDR3 nucleotides are TGCGCCAGCAGCTCGACAGGGATCGTCGAGACCCAGTACTTC. Translation gives CASSSTGIVETQYF.

At least ten counts were recorded for this clonotype. This chain connects TRBV9 to TRBJ1-2; D gene uncertain. Between the trimmed V and J ends, which lost 7 bases and 0 bases, there was a span of 13 bases. The CDR3 sequence is 14 residues long. The V gene's germline CDR1 is SGDLS and CDR2 YYNGEE. The CDR3 protein is CASDPEGANYGYTF. CDR3 coding DNA: TGTGCCAGCGACCCCGAGGGAGCTAACTATGGCTACACCTTC. The whole variable domain, remainder taken from reference TRBV9 and TRBJ1-2, is DSGVTQTPKHLITATGQRVTLRCSPRSGDLSVYWYQQSLDQGLQFLIQYYNGEERAKGNILERFSAQQFPDLHSELNLSSLELGDSALYFCASDPEGANYGYTFGSGTRLTVV.

In its sample, this clonotype was seen many times. The V call is TRBV10-3, the J call TRBJ2-3; 8 nucleotides agree with TRBD1. Germline V gene sequence: CDR1 ENHRY, CDR2 SYGVKD. The CDR3 loop spans 16 amino acids. The junction had 12 bases not matched to a gene; V was cut back by 3 bases and J by 7 bases. CDR3 residues: CAISDPRQGTQNTQYF. In nucleotides, the CDR3 is TGTGCCATCAGTGACCCCCGACAGGGGACCCAAAATACGCAGTATTTT.

The chain has TRBV27 and TRBJ2-3; D not resolved. Germline assignment: CDR1 MNHEY and CDR2 SMNVEV (reference sequence). The V and J ends lost 6 bases and 0 bases respectively, with 19 bases between them. This CDR3 region has 17 residues. Here the CDR3 DNA reads TGTGCCAGCAGCCCCATCGCCGTAGTGGTGAGCACAGATACGCAGTATTTT. This translates into CASSPIAVVVSTDTQYF.

Ten or more counts support this clonotype. J is TRBJ2-1 and V is TRBV10-1; 7 nucleotides agree with TRBD1. The CDR3 contains 13 residues. The germline V gene has CDR1 WNHNN and CDR2 SYGVQD (reference sequence). V shed 5 bases, J shed 9 bases, and the junction held 7 bases outside the gene matches. CDR3 region: CASSPGGVGEQFF. CDR3 nucleotide sequence: TGCGCCAGCAGTCCAGGGGGTGTTGGTGAGCAGTTCTTC.

This clonotype was seen a few times. The V and J genes are TRBV19 and TRBJ2-7; weak D call: TRBD2 (6 bases). The germline CDR1 and CDR2 sequences are LNHDA and SQIVND (reference sequence). This CDR3 region has 13 residues. Trimming cost V 9 bases and J 2 bases, with 14 bases left between them. The CDR3 reads CARAGEDTYEQYF. The CDR3 DNA follows: TGTGCCAGGGCTGGGGAGGACACCTACGAGCAGTACTTC.

CDR3 DNA sequence: TGCAGCGTTGTCGACAGGGGAACTGAAGCTTTCTTT. Translation gives CSVVDRGTEAFF. V is TRBV29-1 and J is TRBJ1-1, with TRBD1 matching over 8 bases. This CDR3 is built from 12 residues. Germline assignment: CDR1 SQVTM and CDR2 ANQGSEA. V gave up 4 bases and J gave up 5 bases; unmatched junction bases: 3. The full variable domain, in which reference TRBV29-1 and TRBJ1-1 provide the parts outside the CDR3, is SAVISQKPSRDICQRGTSLTIQCQVDSQVTMMFWYRQQPGQSLTLIATANQGSEATYESGFVIDKFPISRPNLTFSTLTVSNMSPEDSSIYLCSVVDRGTEAFFGQGTRLTVV.

At least ten counts were recorded for this clonotype. The gene calls are TRBV12-3 or TRBV12-4 and TRBJ2-2; D perhaps matches TRBD1 (6 bases). This CDR3 has 15 amino acids. Trimming took 3 bases from V and 4 from J, leaving 12 bases between them. CDR3 sequence (DNA): TGTGCCAGCAGTTTTACGCAGGGGAGCACCGGGGAGCTGTTTTTT. Its protein product is CASSFTQGSTGELFF.

In this sample, this clonotype turned up many times. The chain employs TRBV5-5 and TRBJ2-3; no clear D gene. CDR3 size: 14 residues. CDR1 and CDR2 (germline): SGHKS, YYEKEE (reference sequence). V lost 4 bases, J lost 4 bases, and 13 bases lay in between. The CDR3 spells CASSPPLEADTQYF. In DNA, the CDR3 is TGTGCCAGCAGCCCCCCCCTCGAGGCAGATACGCAGTATTTT.

This clonotype was detected ten times or more. The V and J genes are TRBV27 and TRBJ2-3; 8 bases are a match to TRBD1. With V trimmed by 5 bases and J by 11 bases, 15 bases remained unmatched. The CDR3 is 15 amino acids. Germline V gene sequence: CDR1 MNHEY, CDR2 SMNVEV (reference sequence). The CDR3 sequence: CASSPGTGGYLGQYF. Here the CDR3 DNA reads TGTGCCAGCAGTCCCGGGACAGGAGGCTATTTAGGGCAGTATTTT.

This clonotype was seen at least ten times. The CDR3 loop reads CSVGDGSNQPQHF. In DNA form, the CDR3 reads TGCAGCGTTGGGGACGGTAGCAATCAGCCCCAGCATTTT. This chain uses TRBV29-1 with TRBJ1-5, with D possibly matching TRBD1 (5 bases). Germline assignment: CDR1 SQVTM and CDR2 ANQGSEA. This CDR3 has 13 residues. Trimming pared 4 bases from V and 0 bases from J, leaving 7 bases between.

A few counts support this clonotype. The chain joins TRBV12-3 or TRBV12-4 to TRBJ2-3, with TRBD1 matching 8 bases. The CDR3 is 16 amino acids. V was pared by 5 bases and J by 6 bases, with 13 bases of the junction left unmatched. CDR3 residues: CASSGPGQGASDTQYF. The DNA of the CDR3 is TGTGCCAGCAGTGGCCCCGGGCAGGGGGCGTCGGATACGCAGTATTTT.

This clonotype was counted ten times or more. The chain has TRBV20-1 and TRBJ2-5; tentatively, D is TRBD1 (6 bases). Deletions cut 0 bases from V and 1 base from J, with 12 bases between. The V gene's germline CDR1 is DFQATT and CDR2 SNEGSKA (reference sequence). This CDR3 is 15 amino acids long. CDR3 DNA: TGCAGTGCTAGAGATGTAGGGACACCCCAAGAGACCCAGTACTTC. Translating it yields CSARDVGTPQETQYF.

This clonotype was seen ten or more times. This chain links TRBV5-1 with TRBJ2-7, with TRBD1 identical over 12 bases. The CDR3 runs 15 residues. The ends lost 4 bases at V and 4 bases at J; junction bases unmatched: 6. Germline V lookup: CDR1 SGHRS, CDR2 YFSETQ. The CDR3 loop is CASSNPGQGAYEQYF. The CDR3, as DNA: TGCGCCAGCAGCAACCCGGGACAGGGGGCTTACGAGCAGTACTTC.

This clonotype was counted many times. This chain links TRBV24-1 with TRBJ2-2; D is undetermined. Germline lookup yields CDR1 KGHDR and CDR2 SFDVKD. V was shortened by 0 bases and J by 0 bases, with 13 bases between the two germline ends. This CDR3 spans 18 amino acids. In DNA, the CDR3 is TGTGCCACCAGTGATTTGGCTGGACCCGAATCGAACACCGGGGAGCTGTTTTTT. It translates to CATSDLAGPESNTGELFF.

This clonotype was seen ten or more times. The chain joins TRBV29-1 to TRBJ2-7; 8 nucleotides agree with TRBD1. The CDR3 runs to 14 residues. Trimming cost V 7 bases and J 3 bases; bases outside gene matches: 11. Germline CDR1 is SQVTM and CDR2 is ANQGSEA. The CDR3 spells CSARTDRDFYEQYF. CDR3 in DNA: TGCAGCGCCAGGACGGACAGGGACTTCTACGAGCAGTACTTC.

This clonotype showed up many times. The J gene is TRBJ1-1, the V gene TRBV20-1; no clear D. CDR1 is DFQATT, CDR2 SNEGSKA, per germline (reference sequence). V lost 1 base and J 0 bases, leaving 15 bases between the germline ends. The CDR3 contains 16 residues. The CDR3 sequence is CSARVIGRFMNTEAFF. The CDR3 nucleotides are TGCAGTGCTAGAGTTATCGGCAGATTCATGAACACTGAAGCTTTCTTT.

The chain combines TRBV11-1 with TRBJ1-4; D not resolved. The germline gives CDR1 SGHAT, CDR2 FQDESV (reference sequence). Trimming pared 5 bases from V and 0 bases from J, leaving 19 bases between. CDR3 size: 18 residues. CDR3 protein: CASSRRSGAFATNEKLFF. The CDR3 coding sequence is TGTGCCAGCAGCCGCCGGTCTGGCGCCTTTGCAACTAATGAAAAACTGTTTTTT.